One TCR beta chain is described in this entry. What it binds is not known. One entry per CDR3 protein, called by TCRdb with MiXCR from the 5' RACE reads. Here the sample spans 700,000 to 850,000 distinct CDR3 sequences, roughly 10% being singletons. These data come from a study of CD8 T cells in ankylosing spondylitis. CDR3 length equals 14 residues. Germline values: CDR1 SEHNR, CDR2 FQNEAQ (reference sequence). Trimming at V came to 8 bases and at J to 0 bases, leaving 5 bases not matched to a gene. The study's findings and limits: Within ankylosing spondylitis blood, a TCR beta motif made up of under 10 highly homologous variants appeared to be characteristic.

The chain has TRBV7-9 and TRBJ2-3, with 7 bases that match TRBD2. Sequenced material: blood, either unsorted or a sorted T cell fraction (not recorded which). The clonotype comes from a male donor with ankylosing spondylitis. The CDR3 spells CASQRGTSTDTQYF. The CDR3 DNA reads TGTGCCAGCCAGCGGGGTACTAGCACAGATACGCAGTATTTT.